The 20 T cell receptor beta chains given below trace back to one sample, sequenced in a study of long-term antiretroviral therapy in people with HIV. Sequencing used immunoSEQ v3.0 at survey level. TCRdb's copy holds only in-frame clones and misses some; the assay was immunoSEQ multiplex PCR. Found here are more than 20,000 clones, around four fifths of them singletons; the top ten hold roughly 3.9%. The sequencing used unsorted PBMCs, collected roughly 4 years after starting antiretroviral therapy. Receptors were obtained from a man between 18 and 29 years old with HIV.

V and J are TRBV7-9 and TRBJ1-4; 7 nucleotides match TRBD1. The CDR3 is made up of 17 amino acids. Losses at the gene ends were 1 base for V and 8 bases for J; bases not matched to a gene: 13. Germline V gene data show CDR1 as SEHNR and CDR2 as FQNEAQ (reference sequence). The CDR3 DNA reads as TGTGCCAGCAGCTTAGGAGCCAGGGGGGGAGGCCGCGAAAAACTGTTTTTT. Protein: CASSLGARGGGREKLFF.

The chain recombines TRBV18 with TRBJ1-5; unclear D gene. Trimming removed 2 bases from V and 1 base from J, with 6 bases in between. Germline assignment: CDR1 KGHSH and CDR2 LQKENI. The CDR3 spans 14 residues. CDR3 residues: CASSPGVSNQPQHF. As DNA, the CDR3 is TGTGCCAGCTCACCAGGGGTCAGCAATCAGCCCCAGCATTTT.

This clone is a singleton in its sample. The V call is TRBV7-9, the J call TRBJ1-4; 9 nucleotides align to TRBD1. Losses at the gene ends were 2 bases for V and 7 bases for J; bases not matched to a gene: 8. Germline CDR1 SEHNR, CDR2 FQNEAQ (reference sequence). The CDR3 has 16 residues. In DNA, the CDR3 is TGTGCCAGCAGCTTAAGACAGGGGGTAATAGGTGAAAAACTGTTTTTT. This sequence encodes CASSLRQGVIGEKLFF.

The genes are TRBV6-1 and TRBJ1-3; D unclear. Germline CDR1 and CDR2: MNHNS and SASEGT. The CDR3 totals 15 residues. The ends were cut back, 3 bases at V and 0 bases at J, with 9 bases in the middle. This chain's CDR3 is CASSETRSSGNTIYF. In DNA form, the CDR3 reads TGTGCCAGCAGTGAGACCCGAAGCTCTGGAAACACCATATATTTT.

This chain joins TRBV7-8 and TRBJ1-6; a possible D gene is TRBD1 (6 bases). The CDR3 consists of 16 residues. V lost 0 bases to trimming and J lost 12 bases, with 18 bases between them. CDR1 and CDR2 (germline): SGHVS, FQNEAQ. The CDR3 region has the DNA TGTGCCAGCAGCTTAGCGCAGGACAGCCGAGGCGGACCCCTCCACTTT. It translates to CASSLAQDSRGGPLHF.

This clone was seen a handful of times. Other DNA variants within this sample encode the same CDR3. The V and J genes are TRBV2 and TRBJ1-5, with 11 bases that match TRBD1. The CDR3 totals 13 residues. Trimming at V came to 6 bases and at J to 6 bases, leaving 1 base not matched to a gene. The germline gives CDR1 SNHLY, CDR2 FYNNEI. CDR3 in amino acids: CASRDRGLQPQHF. The CDR3, as DNA: TGTGCCAGCAGGGACAGGGGGCTTCAGCCCCAGCATTTT.

This chain uses TRBV27 with TRBJ1-6; D is unresolved. The CDR3 consists of 15 residues. The germline V gene encodes CDR1 MNHEY and CDR2 SMNVEV (reference sequence). The V gene lost 0 bases and the J gene lost 2 bases, with 5 bases spanning the gap. DNA of the CDR3: TGTGCCAGCAGTTTATCCTGGACCTATAATTCACCCCTCCACTTT. As protein: CASSLSWTYNSPLHF.

V usage is TRBV7-9 and J usage is TRBJ1-4; 9 positions agree with TRBD1. With V trimmed by 4 bases and J by 6 bases, 6 bases remained unmatched. CDR3 length: 15 residues. CDR1 SEHNR and CDR2 FQNEAQ come from the germline V gene (reference sequence). Here the CDR3 DNA reads TGTGCCAGCAGCTGGAGGGACAGGGACGATGAAAAACTGTTTTTT. It is translated as CASSWRDRDDEKLFF.

This rearrangement joins TRBV11-2 to TRBJ2-5, with TRBD2 matching 9 bases. The CDR3 extends over 17 amino acids. Germline assignment: CDR1 SGHAT and CDR2 FQNNGV. With 2 bases clipped from V and 5 bases from J, the junction kept 12 bases outside the gene matches. The CDR3, as DNA: TGTGCCAGCAGCTTATTCGCGGGGGGGCCTCTCGCTGAGACCCAGTACTTC. Its protein is CASSLFAGGPLAETQYF. The variable domain in full, with the rest retrieved from reference TRBV11-2 and TRBJ2-5, is EAGVAQSPRYKIIEKRQSVAFWCNPISGHATLYWYQQILGQGPKLLIQFQNNGVVDDSQLPKDRFSAERLKGVDSTLKIQPAKLEDSAVYLCASSLFAGGPLAETQYFGPGTRLLVL.

The chain has TRBV27 and TRBJ1-1, with D maybe TRBD1 (5 bases). Germline lookup yields CDR1 MNHEY and CDR2 SMNVEV (reference sequence). The CDR3 extends over 13 amino acids. The V and J ends lost 5 bases and 5 bases respectively, with 12 bases between them. CDR3 DNA sequence: TGTGCCAGCAGTCCTTATGGGGGGACTGAAGCTTTCTTT. It encodes CASSPYGGTEAFF.

The chain employs TRBV10-3 and TRBJ2-2; tentative D call: TRBD1 (6 bases). The CDR3 has 16 residues. CDR1 and CDR2 from the germline V gene are ENHRY and SYGVKD. Between the trimmed V and J ends, which lost 0 bases and 1 base, there was a span of 9 bases. CDR3 bases: TGTGCCATCAGTGAGTCAGGACAGAGGAACACCGGGGAGCTGTTTTTT. This encodes CAISESGQRNTGELFF.

This clone was seen once. The V gene is TRBV27, the J gene TRBJ2-3; D is tentatively TRBD1 or TRBD2 (5 bases each). This CDR3 spans 14 amino acids. Trimming took off 8 bases at V and 8 bases at J, with 20 bases between the two ends. Germline CDR1 and CDR2: MNHEY and SMNVEV (reference sequence). The CDR3 bases are TGTGCCAGCCGCTGGCAGGGAGCCGAAGGTACGCAGTATTTT. This codes for CASRWQGAEGTQYF.

This chain uses TRBV30 with TRBJ1-1; maybe TRBD1 (5 bases). This CDR3 is 14 amino acids long. CDR1 and CDR2 from the germline V gene are GTSNPN and SVGIG (reference sequence). V was cut by 2 bases and J by 4 bases, with 14 bases left in between. The CDR3 sequence is CAWSPSQGSTEAFF. The CDR3 DNA sequence: TGTGCCTGGAGTCCTAGTCAGGGAAGCACTGAAGCTTTCTTT.

The chain links TRBV6-6 to TRBJ2-4; 8 nucleotides align to TRBD1. The CDR3 has 13 amino acids. With 7 bases clipped from V and 5 bases from J, the junction kept 4 bases outside the gene matches. CDR1 and CDR2 (germline): MNHNY, SVGAGI (reference sequence). The CDR3 DNA follows: TGTGCCAGCAATACAGGGGGTGAAAACATTCAGTACTTC. Translating it yields CASNTGGENIQYF.

V usage is TRBV9 and J usage is TRBJ2-2, with D unresolved. Germline V lookup: CDR1 SGDLS, CDR2 YYNGEE. Trimming pared 3 bases from V and 4 bases from J, leaving 10 bases between. CDR3 length: 14 amino acids. CDR3 bases: TGTGCCAGCAGCGGACCGCGGCCCACCGGGGAGCTGTTTTTT. It translates to CASSGPRPTGELFF.

The chain has TRBV10-1 and TRBJ1-5; TRBD1 might be the D (5 bases). The CDR3 has 15 residues. V was cut by 3 bases and J by 0 bases, with 9 bases left in between. Germline-derived CDR1 and CDR2 are WNHNN and SYGVQD (reference sequence). In nucleotides, the CDR3 is TGCGCCAGCAGTGAAGGGGCACCTAGCAATCAGCCCCAGCATTTT. This encodes CASSEGAPSNQPQHF.

V usage is TRBV6-5 and J usage is TRBJ1-1; D remains ambiguous. The germline gives CDR1 MNHEY, CDR2 SVGAGI. The CDR3 consists of 13 residues. Trimming removed 0 bases at V and 4 bases at J, with 6 bases between. The CDR3: CASSYSSLTEAFF. CDR3 nucleotide sequence: TGTGCCAGCAGTTACTCGAGTCTCACTGAAGCTTTCTTT.

The chain joins TRBV27 to TRBJ1-4; D remains unclear. CDR3 length: 15 amino acids. CDR1 is MNHEY, CDR2 SMNVEV, per germline (reference sequence). V shed 1 base and J shed 4 bases, with 10 bases lying between them. CDR3 coding DNA: TGTGCCAGCAGTTTATTTCCAGGCAATAATGAAAAACTGTTTTTT. Amino acids: CASSLFPGNNEKLFF.

This sequence joins TRBV6-1 and TRBJ1-5; D is uncertain. Trimming pared 1 base from V and 5 bases from J, leaving 12 bases between. This CDR3 is 15 amino acids long. Germline assignment: CDR1 MNHNS and CDR2 SASEGT. The DNA for the CDR3 is TGTGCCAGCAGTGAAGGGGCAACCGGCCATCAGCCCCAGCATTTT. Its translation: CASSEGATGHQPQHF.

This clone was recorded once. The chain carries TRBV2 and TRBJ2-2; D not resolved. The CDR3 length is 11 residues. Germline CDR1 is SNHLY and CDR2 is FYNNEI. With 7 bases removed from V and 6 bases from J, the gap between germline ends came to 6 bases. The CDR3 nucleotides read TGTGCCAGCAAGGGCGCCGGGGAGCTGTTTTTT. Its translation is CASKGAGELFF.